Listed here are 20 T cell receptor beta chains from one sample, sequenced in a study of type 1 regulatory T cells. Their antigen targets remain unknown. Each CDR3 protein gets one entry after TCRdb re-called the reads with MiXCR. Of 65,000 to 80,000 distinct CDR3 sequences listed, about a fifth are singletons. Study-wide points: Tr1 cells had a more restricted TCR repertoire than non-Tr1 cells.

Sample: cultured type 1 regulatory T (Tr1) cells, either the whole culture or a sorted fraction (not recorded which). These receptors all stem from a human donor in good health.

The rearrangement uses TRBV6-5 and TRBJ2-3; D is uncertain. This CDR3 is 14 amino acids long. Trimming pared 5 bases from V and 5 bases from J, leaving 14 bases between. In germline, CDR1 is MNHEY, CDR2 SVGAGI. The CDR3 spells CASSLGRGGDTQYF. The CDR3 nucleotides read TGTGCCAGCAGTCTCGGACGCGGCGGAGATACGCAGTATTTT.

The V gene is TRBV7-9, the J gene TRBJ2-1; no definite D call. V was cut by 1 base and J by 6 bases, with 7 bases left in between. CDR3 length: 13 residues. Germline V CDR1 and CDR2: SEHNR, FQNEAQ (reference sequence). CDR3 amino acids: CASSLGLVNEQFF. CDR3 DNA: TGTGCCAGCAGCTTAGGGCTAGTCAATGAGCAGTTCTTC.

This clonotype has ten or more counts. The chain combines TRBV15 with TRBJ2-7; 9 bases line up with TRBD1. This CDR3 is built from 14 residues. Germline V lookup: CDR1 LNHNV, CDR2 YYDKDF (reference sequence). V was clipped by 3 bases and J by 4 bases; unmatched bases: 4. The CDR3 is CATSRDRGRYEQYF. The CDR3 DNA reads TGTGCCACCAGCAGGGACAGGGGAAGGTACGAGCAGTACTTC.

A few counts support this clonotype. The J gene is TRBJ1-4, the V gene TRBV5-1, with no clear D. This CDR3 comprises 11 residues. Germline-derived CDR1 and CDR2 are SGHRS and YFSETQ. V lost 7 bases and J lost 8, with 9 bases in between. The CDR3 sequence is CASRYNEKLFF. The CDR3 DNA sequence: TGCGCCAGCCGCTATAACGAAAAACTGTTTTTT.

This clonotype was seen more than once but under ten times. The rearrangement joins TRBV20-1 to TRBJ2-1; D is unclear. Germline CDR1 DFQATT, CDR2 SNEGSKA (reference sequence). CDR3 length: 15 residues. Trimming removed 6 bases at V and 7 bases at J, with 22 bases between. CDR3 residues: CSAPPLRLASNEQFF. DNA for the CDR3: TGCAGTGCACCCCCCTTACGGTTGGCCTCTAATGAGCAGTTCTTC.

This clonotype was detected a few times. This chain connects TRBV28 to TRBJ1-6; D possibly corresponds to TRBD1 (5 bases). The CDR3 spans 15 residues. Germline V gives CDR1 MDHEN, CDR2 SYDVKM. Deletions cut 5 bases from V and 12 bases from J, with 20 bases between. This CDR3 is CASSTGGSGGLPLHF. The DNA for the CDR3 is TGTGCCAGCAGTACAGGAGGCTCCGGCGGGCTACCCCTCCACTTT.

The rearrangement uses TRBV28 and TRBJ2-2, with D possibly matching TRBD2 (6 bases). The germline V gene has CDR1 MDHEN and CDR2 SYDVKM. The V end lost 1 base, the J end lost 4 bases, and 10 bases lay between the germline ends. CDR3 length equals 15 residues. CDR3 sequence reads: CASSLSGEPTGELFF. CDR3 DNA: TGTGCCAGCAGTTTATCGGGGGAACCCACCGGGGAGCTGTTTTTT.

The gene calls are TRBV7-2 and TRBJ2-7, with D unclear. V was shortened by 1 base and J by 6 bases, with 10 bases between the two germline ends. Germline V gives CDR1 SGHTA, CDR2 FQGNSA. The CDR3 spans 13 residues. CDR3 nucleotide sequence: TGTGCCAGCAGCTTAGGTGCGCATCGCGAGCAGTACTTC. Translating it yields CASSLGAHREQYF.

This rearrangement joins TRBV30 to TRBJ2-2; 7 bases map to TRBD2. This CDR3 is 14 amino acids long. With V trimmed by 2 bases and J by 7 bases, 7 bases remained unmatched. CDR1 is GTSNPN and CDR2 is SVGIG in the germline V gene (reference sequence). The CDR3 reads CAWSPTSLIGELFF. CDR3 in DNA: TGTGCCTGGAGTCCGACTAGCCTAATCGGGGAGCTGTTTTTT.

The CDR3 sequence is CASSRVEGDIGELFF. CDR3 DNA: TGCGCCAGCAGCCGCGTAGAGGGGGACATCGGGGAGCTGTTTTTT. The chain recombines TRBV5-1 with TRBJ2-2, with D perhaps TRBD1 (6 bases). CDR3 length equals 15 residues. V lost 4 bases and J 7 bases, leaving 17 bases between the germline ends. Germline lookup yields CDR1 SGHRS and CDR2 YFSETQ.

The chain carries TRBV5-1 and TRBJ1-3, with a tentative D call TRBD1 (6 bases). Per germline, CDR1 SGHRS and CDR2 YFSETQ. The germline V and J ends were trimmed by 1 base and 1 base, with 18 bases remaining between them. The CDR3 spans 18 residues. This chain's CDR3 is CASSLRPGQKDSGNTIYF. CDR3 in DNA: TGCGCCAGCAGCTTGCGACCCGGACAGAAGGATTCTGGAAACACCATATATTTT.

This chain joins TRBV12-3 or TRBV12-4 and TRBJ1-5, with D perhaps TRBD1 (5 bases). V lost 6 bases and J 9 bases, leaving 15 bases between the germline ends. There are 13 residues in the CDR3. In DNA form, the CDR3 reads TGTGCCAGCAGAGCAACAGGACTTGGGCCCCAGCATTTT. Translation gives CASRATGLGPQHF.

In the case of this clonotype: A much larger clone differs from this one at a single base, so this may be a read error. The V call is TRBV18, the J call TRBJ2-5; D gene unclear. CDR1 is KGHSH and CDR2 is LQKENI in the germline V gene. Deletions cut 2 bases from V and 4 bases from J, with 8 bases between. There are 13 residues in the CDR3. The chain's CDR3 is CASSPAWRETQYF. The CDR3 DNA is TGTGCCAGCTCACCAGCATGGCGAGAGACCCAGTACTTC.

The V call is TRBV10-2, the J call TRBJ2-1; 10 bases map to TRBD2. This CDR3 is 14 amino acids long. The V segment lost 6 bases and the J segment 3 bases; nucleotides outside the gene matches: 2. Germline CDR1 is WSHSY and CDR2 is SAAADI. The CDR3 DNA reads TGCGCCAGCAGCGCTAGCGGGGGCTACAATGAGCAGTTCTTC. Protein sequence: CASSASGGYNEQFF.

This chain uses TRBV12-3 or TRBV12-4 with TRBJ1-4, with D tentatively TRBD1 (5 bases). The CDR3 is 15 residues long. With 4 bases removed from V and 8 bases from J, the gap between germline ends came to 17 bases. The CDR3 DNA reads as TGTGCCAGCAGTTCAGCCCGGGACCTAGGAGAAAAACTGTTTTTT. This codes for CASSSARDLGEKLFF.

Note on this clonotype: One end of the junction fails to match germline, which may point to a read error. The genes are TRBV19 and TRBJ2-7; perhaps TRBD2 as D (6 bases). The CDR3 length is 12 residues. From germline, CDR1 is LNHDA and CDR2 SQIVND (reference sequence). CDR3 nucleotide sequence: TGCGCTACGGGAGATCGGCTCTACGAGCAGTACTTC. Translating gives CATGDRLYEQYF. Variable domain in full (rest from reference TRBV19 and TRBJ2-7): DGGITQSPKYLFRKEGQNVTLSCEQNLNHDAMYWYRQDPGQGLRLIYYSQIVNDFQKGDIAEGYSVSREKKESFPLTVTSAQKNPTAFYLCATGDRLYEQYFGPGTRLTVT.

There are many counts of this clonotype. The chain has TRBV20-1 and TRBJ1-1, with no clear D. This CDR3 comprises 15 residues. The V end lost 2 bases, the J end lost 4 bases, and 17 bases lay between the germline ends. Per germline, CDR1 DFQATT and CDR2 SNEGSKA (reference sequence). The CDR3 coding sequence is TGCAGTGCTAGACACCCGGCCGAAGTGGTCACTGAAGCTTTCTTT. It is translated as CSARHPAEVVTEAFF.

The chain employs TRBV6-6 and TRBJ1-5; the D gene is possibly TRBD1 (5 bases). The CDR3 is made up of 14 amino acids. Trimming took off 7 bases at V and 1 base at J, with 11 bases between the two ends. CDR1 is MNHNY, CDR2 SVGAGI, per germline (reference sequence). CDR3 sequence (DNA): TGTGCCAGCACCTCGCAGGGAAGCAATCAGCCCCAGCATTTT. Its protein is CASTSQGSNQPQHF.

The J gene is TRBJ2-1, the V gene TRBV18; TRBD2 matches at 12 bases. V was clipped by 6 bases and J by 0 bases; unmatched bases: 3. This CDR3 comprises 16 residues. The germline V gene has CDR1 KGHSH and CDR2 LQKENI. This CDR3 is CASSVTSGSSYNEQFF. Written as DNA, the CDR3 is TGTGCCAGCTCGGTGACTAGCGGGAGCTCCTACAATGAGCAGTTCTTC.

This clonotype was seen a few times. The rearrangement uses TRBV5-1 and TRBJ2-7; D is unclear. This CDR3 region has 11 residues. Trimming pared 2 bases from V and 3 bases from J, leaving 3 bases between. CDR1 SGHRS and CDR2 YFSETQ come from the germline V gene. Here the CDR3 DNA reads TGCGCCAGCAGCTTTAACTACGAGCAGTACTTC. Protein: CASSFNYEQYF.